This is a list of T cell receptor beta chains from one sample in a study of control samples from healthy donors and cancer patients. Here immunoSEQ multiplex PCR was the method, and the copy in TCRdb shows in-frame clones only, minus some. The data show fewer than 150,000 clones, approximately 90% seen once. The sequenced sample consisted of blood. The receptor source for this set is a woman aged 18-29 years in good health. CDR3s include the opening cysteine and the closing phenylalanine or tryptophan. Expanded clones are given a class, and other clones once, few, many or no size at all.

j_gene: TRBJ2-3
v_gene: TRBV11-3
abundance: once
CDR3aa: CASSARNQGDTQYF

j_gene: TRBJ2-6
v_gene: TRBV28
abundance: NA
CDR3aa: CASSLRLAGGAGANVLTF

j_gene: TRBJ2-7
v_gene: TRBV10-3
abundance: NA
CDR3aa: CATADSLYEQYF

j_gene: TRBJ2-1
v_gene: TRBV11-2
abundance: NA
CDR3aa: CASSLDRLAGGQGDNEQFF

j_gene: TRBJ2-1
v_gene: TRBV5-1
abundance: once
CDR3aa: CASSLGQGSSSYNEQFF

j_gene: TRBJ2-7
v_gene: TRBV4-3
abundance: NA
CDR3aa: CASSQDFSTEDSYEQYF

j_gene: TRBJ2-6
v_gene: TRBV23-1
abundance: NA
CDR3aa: CASSPAGGGQGKAGANVLTF

j_gene: TRBJ1-1
v_gene: TRBV3-1/TRBV3-2
abundance: NA
CDR3aa: CASSQSTGSEAFF

j_gene: TRBJ2-7
v_gene: TRBV2
abundance: NA
CDR3aa: CASSEQALNNEQYF

j_gene: TRBJ1-4
v_gene: TRBV5-6
abundance: NA
CDR3aa: CASSLEGATNEKLFF

j_gene: TRBJ2-5
v_gene: TRBV7-9
abundance: few
CDR3aa: CASSLLVGAKETQYF

j_gene: TRBJ1-2
v_gene: TRBV7-2
abundance: once
CDR3aa: CASSLVGHSSLNYGYTF

j_gene: TRBJ2-7
v_gene: TRBV6-1
abundance: NA
CDR3aa: CASSEQPQRGGDEQYF

j_gene: TRBJ1-3
v_gene: TRBV5-1
abundance: NA
CDR3aa: CASRPSHRAGSGNTIYF

j_gene: TRBJ1-2
v_gene: TRBV29-1
abundance: NA
CDR3aa: CSVEAYRSDGYTF

j_gene: TRBJ2-1
v_gene: TRBV2
abundance: NA
CDR3aa: CASAENSGATNEQFF

j_gene: TRBJ2-2
v_gene: TRBV4-3
abundance: NA
CDR3aa: CASSRLDRGNAGELFF

j_gene: TRBJ2-7
v_gene: TRBV5-6
abundance: NA
CDR3aa: CASSGDRDTNEQYF

j_gene: TRBJ1-3
v_gene: TRBV7-2
abundance: NA
CDR3aa: CASSSGGGNTIYF

j_gene: TRBJ1-1
v_gene: TRBV7-2
abundance: NA
CDR3aa: CASSPTFLGQHEAFF

j_gene: TRBJ2-1
v_gene: TRBV5-1
abundance: NA
CDR3aa: CASSGTFRLAGGRNEQFF

j_gene: TRBJ1-6
v_gene: TRBV9
abundance: NA
CDR3aa: CASSQTGVGSPLHF

j_gene: TRBJ2-7
v_gene: TRBV28
abundance: NA
CDR3aa: CASRPDRNPTYEQYF

j_gene: TRBJ2-3
v_gene: TRBV5-4
abundance: NA
CDR3aa: CASSPQTGGKADTQYF

j_gene: TRBJ1-1
v_gene: TRBV20-1
abundance: few
CDR3aa: CSARGNTEAFF

j_gene: TRBJ1-1
v_gene: TRBV27
abundance: NA
CDR3aa: CASSFADANTEAFF

j_gene: TRBJ2-4
v_gene: TRBV7-9
abundance: NA
CDR3aa: CASSSGRSGGGIQYF

j_gene: TRBJ2-4
v_gene: TRBV7-2
abundance: NA
CDR3aa: CASSLVVPAGGLGNIQYF

j_gene: TRBJ2-1
v_gene: TRBV23-1
abundance: NA
CDR3aa: CASSQSGGVYNEQFF

j_gene: TRBJ2-4
v_gene: TRBV5-1
abundance: NA
CDR3aa: CASSLDSAGVGAKNIQYF